This T cell receptor (beta chain) originates from a study of blood T cells in healthy people across ages. CDR3 length: 14 amino acids. Germline-derived CDR1 and CDR2 are SQVTM and ANQGSEA. The germline V and J ends were trimmed by 4 bases and 5 bases, with 17 bases remaining between them. General study points: Older age went with lower TCR beta diversity per million T cells, in a roughly linear way.

Concerning this clonotype itself: Its cognate antigen is unknown.

The second PCR ran about 6 to 12 cycles with a sample-barcoded 5' primer and J-beta primers. Unique molecular identifiers of 12 random nucleotides labeled each cDNA. From the 5' RACE reads, TCRdb called clonotypes with MiXCR, one entry per CDR3 protein. This sample has fewer than 2 million distinct CDR3 sequences; approximately 39% occur once, and the top ten carry roughly 23%. The sequencing sample was made of blood. The source is a human donor in good health. The gene calls are TRBV29-1 and TRBJ1-1; D uncertain. The CDR3 nucleotides read TGCAGCGTTGGGCGCTCGGGAGTTGGAACTGAAGCTTTCTTT. Its protein is CSVGRSGVGTEAFF.